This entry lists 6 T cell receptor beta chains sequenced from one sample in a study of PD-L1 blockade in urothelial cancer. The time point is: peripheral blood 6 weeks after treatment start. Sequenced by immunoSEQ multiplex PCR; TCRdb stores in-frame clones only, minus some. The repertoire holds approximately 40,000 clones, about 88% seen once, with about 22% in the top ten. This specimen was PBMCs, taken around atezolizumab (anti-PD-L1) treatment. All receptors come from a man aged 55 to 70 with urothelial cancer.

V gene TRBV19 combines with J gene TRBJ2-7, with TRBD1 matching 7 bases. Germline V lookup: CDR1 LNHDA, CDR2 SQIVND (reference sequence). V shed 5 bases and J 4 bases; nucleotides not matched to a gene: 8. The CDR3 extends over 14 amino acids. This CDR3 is CASSGTDVSYEQYF. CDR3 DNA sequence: TGTGCCAGTAGTGGGACAGATGTTTCGTACGAGCAGTACTTC.

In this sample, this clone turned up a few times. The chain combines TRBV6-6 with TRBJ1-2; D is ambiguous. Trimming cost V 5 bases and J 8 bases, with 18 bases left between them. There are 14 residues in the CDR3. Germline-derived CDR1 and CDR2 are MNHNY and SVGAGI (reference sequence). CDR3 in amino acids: CASSHQTPAGGYTF. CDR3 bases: TGTGCCAGCAGTCATCAAACTCCCGCGGGAGGCTACACCTTC.

CDR3 nucleotides: TGCGCCAGCAGCTGGGGACAGAGCCAGATTGGCTACGAGCAGTACTTC. Encoded protein: CASSWGQSQIGYEQYF. This chain joins TRBV5-1 and TRBJ2-7, with 7 bases that match TRBD1. With 3 bases clipped from V and 3 bases from J, the junction kept 12 bases outside the gene matches. CDR1 is SGHRS, CDR2 YFSETQ, per germline. The CDR3 contains 16 residues.

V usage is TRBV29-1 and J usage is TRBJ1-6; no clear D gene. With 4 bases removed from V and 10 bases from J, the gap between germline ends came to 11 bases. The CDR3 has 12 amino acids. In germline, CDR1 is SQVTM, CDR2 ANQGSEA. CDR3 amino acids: CSVGEGSSPLHF. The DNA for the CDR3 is TGCAGCGTTGGGGAAGGGAGCTCACCCCTCCACTTT.

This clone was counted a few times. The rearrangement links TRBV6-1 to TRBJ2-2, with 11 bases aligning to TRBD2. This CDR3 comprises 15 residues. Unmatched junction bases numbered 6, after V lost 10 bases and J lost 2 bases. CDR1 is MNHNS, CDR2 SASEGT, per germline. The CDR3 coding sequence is TGTGCCACCCCGACTAGCGGGATCAACACCGGGGAGCTGTTTTTT. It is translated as CATPTSGINTGELFF.

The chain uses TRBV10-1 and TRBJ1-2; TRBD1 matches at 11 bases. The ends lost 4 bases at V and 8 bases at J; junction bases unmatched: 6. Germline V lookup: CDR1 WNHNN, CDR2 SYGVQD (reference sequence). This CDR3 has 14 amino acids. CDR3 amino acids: CASSAGTGGRGYTF. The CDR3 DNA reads TGCGCCAGCAGTGCCGGGACAGGGGGTCGGGGCTACACCTTC.